The next 9 T cell receptor beta chains were all read from a single sample in a study of cytomegalovirus exposure and HLA in healthy donors. TCRdb's copy holds only in-frame clones and misses some; the assay was immunoSEQ multiplex PCR. The sample holds more than 95,000 clones; roughly nine tenths are singletons and the top ten take 1.5% to 2.5%. The sample consisted of PBMCs. These TCRs come from a woman under 30 in good health and CMV-seronegative.

The chain uses TRBV6-5 and TRBJ2-2, with D unclear. The CDR3 has 13 residues. Germline V gives CDR1 MNHEY, CDR2 SVGAGI. With 4 bases removed from V and 2 bases from J, the gap between germline ends came to 5 bases. CDR3 in DNA: TGTGCCAGCAGTTTGTCTAACACCGGGGAGCTGTTTTTT. Translating it yields CASSLSNTGELFF.

V and J are TRBV7-2 and TRBJ2-7, with D maybe TRBD2 (6 bases). This CDR3 is 13 amino acids long. V lost 5 bases and J lost 3, with 11 bases in between. The V gene's germline CDR1 is SGHTA and CDR2 FQGNSA. The DNA for the CDR3 is TGTGCCAGCAGCCCCGCGGGGAACTACGAGCAGTACTTC. Translation: CASSPAGNYEQYF.

The chain carries TRBV10-3 and TRBJ2-3; weak D call: TRBD1 (6 bases). The CDR3 covers 13 residues. Germline-derived CDR1 and CDR2 are ENHRY and SYGVKD. Trimming took off 5 bases at V and 4 bases at J, with 10 bases between the two ends. CDR3 residues: CAISSDSSDTQYF. DNA for the CDR3: TGTGCCATCAGTTCGGACAGTTCAGATACGCAGTATTTT.

CDR3 nucleotides: TGCAGCGGTACGGGACACACCATGAACACTGAAGCTTTCTTT. This encodes CSGTGHTMNTEAFF. The J gene is TRBJ1-1, the V gene TRBV29-1; D is possibly TRBD1 (6 bases). Germline assignment: CDR1 SQVTM and CDR2 ANQGSEA. This CDR3 has 14 amino acids. Between the trimmed V and J ends, which lost 7 bases and 0 bases, there was a span of 15 bases. Full variable domain (missing parts from reference TRBV29-1 and TRBJ1-1): SAVISQKPSRDICQRGTSLTIQCQVDSQVTMMFWYRQQPGQSLTLIATANQGSEATYESGFVIDKFPISRPNLTFSTLTVSNMSPEDSSIYLCSGTGHTMNTEAFFGQGTRLTVV.

The gene calls are TRBV30 and TRBJ2-1; the match to TRBD1 covers 7 bases. V trimming: 5 bases; J trimming: 7 bases; junction bases outside the gene matches: 2. CDR3 length equals 11 residues. Germline CDR1 and CDR2: GTSNPN and SVGIG (reference sequence). This CDR3 is CAWGRGNEQFF. The CDR3 coding sequence is TGTGCCTGGGGCAGGGGGAATGAGCAGTTCTTC.

This clone was detected only once. The rearrangement uses TRBV18 and TRBJ2-1, with a weak D call TRBD2 (5 bases). The germline V and J ends were trimmed by 3 bases and 0 bases, with 9 bases remaining between them. Germline CDR1 is KGHSH and CDR2 is LQKENI. This CDR3 region has 15 residues. The CDR3 here is CASSPWETSYNEQFF. The CDR3 DNA follows: TGTGCCAGCTCACCTTGGGAGACCTCCTACAATGAGCAGTTCTTC. Full variable domain (missing parts from reference TRBV18 and TRBJ2-1): NAGVMQNPRHLVRRRGQEARLRCSPMKGHSHVYWYRQLPEEGLKFMVYLQKENIIDESGMPKERFSAEFPKEGPSILRIQQVVRGDSAAYFCASSPWETSYNEQFFGPGTRLTVL.

CDR3 sequence reads: CATSRGYVGNRGGYTF. The CDR3 region has the DNA TGTGCCACCAGCAGAGGTTACGTCGGGAACAGAGGTGGCTACACCTTC. The chain combines TRBV15 with TRBJ1-2; unclear D gene. Germline CDR1 and CDR2: LNHNV and YYDKDF (reference sequence). This CDR3 spans 16 amino acids. The ends were cut back, 1 base at V and 7 bases at J, with 19 bases in the middle.

V is TRBV25-1 and J is TRBJ2-5; TRBD1 matches at 8 bases. Germline V CDR1 and CDR2: MGHDK, SYGVNS. This CDR3 comprises 14 residues. The junction had 6 bases not matched to a gene; V was cut back by 4 bases and J by 5 bases. CDR3 sequence reads: CASSGQGLLETQYF. DNA of the CDR3: TGTGCCAGCAGTGGACAGGGGCTGCTGGAGACCCAGTACTTC. The full variable domain, in which reference TRBV25-1 and TRBJ2-5 provide the parts outside the CDR3, is EADIYQTPRYLVIGTGKKITLECSQTMGHDKMYWYQQDPGMELHLIHYSYGVNSTEKGDLSSESTVSRIRTEHFPLTLESARPSHTSQYLCASSGQGLLETQYFGPGTRLLVL.

The chain employs TRBV19 and TRBJ2-7, with 7 bases that match TRBD2. Germline lookup yields CDR1 LNHDA and CDR2 SQIVND (reference sequence). V shed 5 bases, J shed 3 bases, and the junction held 4 bases outside the gene matches. The CDR3 is 13 residues long. The CDR3: CASSSGGDYEQYF. DNA for the CDR3: TGTGCCAGTAGTTCGGGGGGTGACTACGAGCAGTACTTC.